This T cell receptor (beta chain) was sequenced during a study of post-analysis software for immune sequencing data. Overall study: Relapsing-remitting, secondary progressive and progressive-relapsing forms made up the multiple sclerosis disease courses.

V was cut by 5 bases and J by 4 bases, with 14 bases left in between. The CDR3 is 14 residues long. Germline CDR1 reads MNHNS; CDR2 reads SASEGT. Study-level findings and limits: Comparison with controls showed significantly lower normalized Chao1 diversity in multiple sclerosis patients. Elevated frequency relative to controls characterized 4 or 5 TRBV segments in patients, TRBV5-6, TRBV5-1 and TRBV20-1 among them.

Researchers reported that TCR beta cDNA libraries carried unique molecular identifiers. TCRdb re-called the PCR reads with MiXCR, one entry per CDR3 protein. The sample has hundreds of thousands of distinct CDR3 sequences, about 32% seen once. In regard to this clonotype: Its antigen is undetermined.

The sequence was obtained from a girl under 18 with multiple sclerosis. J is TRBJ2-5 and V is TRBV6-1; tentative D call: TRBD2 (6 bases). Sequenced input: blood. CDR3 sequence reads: CASSPRGGIETQYF. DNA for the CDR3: TGTGCCAGCAGTCCCCGAGGAGGGATAGAGACCCAGTACTTC.